These 26 T cell receptor beta chains share one sample of origin, sequenced in a study of blood T cell repertoires in COVID-19. The assay was immunoSEQ multiplex PCR, and TCRdb's table has in-frame clones only and misses some. This sample has about 96,000 clones, with roughly 90% found just once. The sequenced material came from peripheral blood. The receptors derive from a human donor with COVID-19, enrolled during active disease. The donor label of this sample is uncertain.

This clone was counted many times. J is TRBJ1-1 and V is TRBV11-2; weak D call: TRBD1 (6 bases). The germline V gene has CDR1 SGHAT and CDR2 FQNNGV. Deletions cut 6 bases from V and 4 bases from J, with 12 bases between. The CDR3 length is 13 residues. This chain's CDR3 is CASSLDSLTEAFF. CDR3 nucleotide sequence: TGTGCCAGCAGTTTGGACAGCCTCACTGAAGCTTTCTTT.

This chain joins TRBV18 and TRBJ2-7; D perhaps matches TRBD1 (5 bases). The CDR3 consists of 15 residues. Germline V gene sequence: CDR1 KGHSH, CDR2 LQKENI. V lost 2 bases and J lost 1, with 12 bases in between. The CDR3 DNA reads TGTGCCAGCTCACCAATCGACAGCCCGTCCTACGAGCAGTACTTC. Amino acid sequence: CASSPIDSPSYEQYF.

This clone was detected once. The CDR3 sequence is CASSLGLEETQYF. CDR3 coding DNA: TGTGCCAGCAGCTTGGGCTTAGAAGAGACCCAGTACTTC. The chain has TRBV7-3 and TRBJ2-5; no firm D call. V lost 3 bases and J 3 bases, leaving 8 bases between the germline ends. Germline V gene data show CDR1 as SGHTA and CDR2 as FQGTGA. The CDR3 is made up of 13 amino acids.

The gene calls are TRBV10-3 and TRBJ2-7; D possibly corresponds to TRBD1 (5 bases). The CDR3 is 13 amino acids. CDR1 and CDR2 from the germline V gene are ENHRY and SYGVKD. Trimming pared 0 bases from V and 7 bases from J, leaving 10 bases between. The CDR3 is CAISESRAEEQYF. The CDR3 nucleotides read TGTGCCATCAGTGAGTCCAGGGCGGAGGAGCAGTACTTC.

V usage is TRBV6-2 or TRBV6-3 and J usage is TRBJ2-7; D might be TRBD2 (6 bases). The germline V and J ends were trimmed by 5 bases and 6 bases, with 17 bases remaining between them. CDR3 length: 14 residues. Per germline, CDR1 MNHEY and CDR2 SVGEGT. The DNA of the CDR3 is TGTGCCAGCAGTCTTGCGGGACTCTCCGGCGAGCAGTACTTC. Amino acids: CASSLAGLSGEQYF.

The gene calls are TRBV28 and TRBJ2-7, with D perhaps TRBD2 (6 bases). CDR3 length: 12 residues. Germline assignment: CDR1 MDHEN and CDR2 SYDVKM. Trimming left V 7 bases short and J 2 bases short, with 9 bases between. The CDR3 loop is CASTGTPYEQYF. Here the CDR3 DNA reads TGTGCCAGCACAGGGACTCCCTACGAGCAGTACTTC.

This sequence joins TRBV29-1 and TRBJ2-1, with a possible D match to TRBD1 (6 bases). Germline V gene data show CDR1 as SQVTM and CDR2 as ANQGSEA. The V end lost 4 bases, the J end lost 8 bases, and 9 bases lay between the germline ends. The CDR3 runs 11 residues. The CDR3 region is CSVGSGDEQFF. For the CDR3, the DNA is TGCAGCGTTGGGTCAGGGGATGAGCAGTTCTTC.

This chain connects TRBV19 to TRBJ2-2; 7 bases agree with TRBD2. Trimming cost V 11 bases and J 3 bases; bases outside gene matches: 9. This CDR3 region has 14 residues. CDR1 and CDR2 from the germline V gene are LNHDA and SQIVND (reference sequence). This chain's CDR3 is CASNRGVDTGELFF. CDR3 DNA sequence: TGTGCCTCCAACCGGGGGGTGGACACCGGGGAGCTGTTTTTT.

The chain recombines TRBV11-2 with TRBJ2-2; 7 bases fit TRBD2. The CDR3 has 16 amino acids. V lost 5 bases to trimming and J lost 4 bases; unmatched junction nucleotides: 10. From germline, CDR1 is SGHAT and CDR2 FQNNGV. The CDR3 loop reads CASSALGGEGTGELFF. DNA for the CDR3: TGTGCCAGCAGCGCTCTGGGCGGGGAGGGCACCGGGGAGCTGTTTTTT. The whole variable domain, filled in from reference TRBV11-2 and TRBJ2-2, reads EAGVAQSPRYKIIEKRQSVAFWCNPISGHATLYWYQQILGQGPKLLIQFQNNGVVDDSQLPKDRFSAERLKGVDSTLKIQPAKLEDSAVYLCASSALGGEGTGELFFGEGSRLTVL.

This chain connects TRBV6-5 to TRBJ1-2, with a possible D match to TRBD1 (5 bases). The V end lost 5 bases, the J end lost 8 bases, and 15 bases lay between the germline ends. The CDR3 extends over 13 amino acids. Germline CDR1 is MNHEY and CDR2 is SVGAGI. The CDR3 is CASSRGPPAGYTF. Here the CDR3 DNA reads TGTGCCAGCAGTAGGGGTCCTCCGGCAGGCTACACCTTC.

DNA for the CDR3: TGCAGCGTCGAACAGGACTACGAGCAGTACTTC. Translating gives CSVEQDYEQYF. The rearrangement uses TRBV29-1 and TRBJ2-7; D is perhaps TRBD1 (5 bases). The CDR3 is made up of 11 amino acids. Trimming stripped 6 bases from V and 3 bases from J, with 9 bases between. CDR1 and CDR2 from the germline V gene are SQVTM and ANQGSEA.

A single count supports this clone. The V and J genes are TRBV7-9 and TRBJ1-6, with D possibly TRBD1 on 6 matching bases. Trimming stripped 8 bases from V and 9 bases from J, with 14 bases between. The V gene's germline CDR1 is SEHNR and CDR2 FQNEAQ (reference sequence). This CDR3 spans 13 amino acids. In DNA form, the CDR3 reads TGTGCCAGCGCACAGGGTGGCGGTTCACCCCTCCACTTT. Its translation is CASAQGGGSPLHF.

The rearrangement joins TRBV24-1 to TRBJ1-4, with D possibly being TRBD1 (5 bases). The CDR3 runs 14 residues. Germline V gives CDR1 KGHDR, CDR2 SFDVKD. Trimming stripped 8 bases from V and 7 bases from J, with 16 bases between. For the CDR3, the DNA is TGTGCCACCACCCCCGCCAGGGTTTTTGAAAAACTGTTTTTT. Its protein is CATTPARVFEKLFF.

The chain is built from TRBV3-1 (or the pseudogene TRBV3-2) and TRBJ1-2, with D maybe TRBD1 (6 bases). CDR1 and CDR2 from the germline V gene are LGHDT and YNNKEL (reference sequence). This CDR3 is 15 amino acids long. Trimming stripped 0 bases from V and 0 bases from J, with 8 bases between. For the CDR3, the DNA is TGTGCCAGCAGCCAAGAGGGGGCGTCTAACTATGGCTACACCTTC. Protein sequence: CASSQEGASNYGYTF.

This chain joins TRBV19 and TRBJ1-1; 10 bases map to TRBD1. The germline CDR1 and CDR2 sequences are LNHDA and SQIVND (reference sequence). The J segment lost 4 bases and the V segment lost 6 bases, leaving 8 bases of the junction unmatched. The CDR3 runs 15 residues. CDR3 nucleotide sequence: TGTGCCAGTAGGCCGGACAGGGGGTTCACCACTGAAGCTTTCTTT. Its translation is CASRPDRGFTTEAFF. Complete variable domain (other parts from reference TRBV19 and TRBJ1-1): DGGITQSPKYLFRKEGQNVTLSCEQNLNHDAMYWYRQDPGQGLRLIYYSQIVNDFQKGDIAEGYSVSREKKESFPLTVTSAQKNPTAFYLCASRPDRGFTTEAFFGQGTRLTVV.

The gene calls are TRBV27 and TRBJ1-3; a possible D gene is TRBD1 (5 bases). This CDR3 is 14 amino acids long. The germline CDR1 and CDR2 sequences are MNHEY and SMNVEV (reference sequence). V dropped 6 bases and J dropped 7 bases, with 16 bases sitting between them. This CDR3 is CASSLRDGSNTIYF. CDR3 nucleotides: TGTGCCAGCAGCCTCCGGGACGGGAGCAACACCATATATTTT.

This rearrangement joins TRBV6-4 to TRBJ2-1; 8 bases are a match to TRBD2. Germline trimming cut 8 bases from V and 6 bases from J; bases unmatched to any gene: 12. This CDR3 spans 15 amino acids. Germline V CDR1 and CDR2: MRHNA, SNTAGT. CDR3 region: CASRISGGASNEQFF. CDR3 DNA sequence: TGTGCCAGCCGAATCTCGGGGGGGGCCTCCAATGAGCAGTTCTTC.

The chain uses TRBV7-9 and TRBJ1-1, with 7 bases matching TRBD1. Germline loops: CDR1 SEHNR, CDR2 FQNEAQ (reference sequence). V was pared by 4 bases and J by 8 bases, with 4 bases of the junction left unmatched. This CDR3 comprises 12 residues. The CDR3 coding sequence is TGTGCCAGCAGCTACATACAGGGGGAAGCTTTCTTT. Its protein is CASSYIQGEAFF.

J is TRBJ1-2 and V is TRBV7-3; the D is unclear. V dropped 1 base and J dropped 6 bases, with 12 bases sitting between them. This CDR3 is built from 14 residues. CDR1 and CDR2 from the germline V gene are SGHTA and FQGTGA. CDR3 nucleotide sequence: TGTGCCAGCAGCTTAAACCGCGATCAAGATGGCTACACCTTC. It is translated as CASSLNRDQDGYTF.

V and J are TRBV6-2 or TRBV6-3 and TRBJ2-1, with D uncertain. With 2 bases removed from V and 7 bases from J, the gap between germline ends came to 6 bases. CDR3 length: 12 residues. Germline lookup yields CDR1 MNHEY and CDR2 SVGEGT. CDR3: CASSYVYNEQFF. The CDR3 bases are TGTGCCAGCAGTTACGTTTATAATGAGCAGTTCTTC.

The chain has TRBV5-1 and TRBJ1-1; TRBD1 might be the D (5 bases). The V end lost 0 bases, the J end lost 1 base, and 10 bases lay between the germline ends. Germline CDR1 is SGHRS and CDR2 is YFSETQ. This CDR3 is built from 15 residues. The CDR3 spells CASSLGDFPNTEAFF. The CDR3 region has the DNA TGCGCCAGCAGCTTGGGGGACTTTCCGAACACTGAAGCTTTCTTT. Drawing the rest from reference TRBV5-1 and TRBJ1-1, the complete variable domain is KAGVTQTPRYLIKTRGQQVTLSCSPISGHRSVSWYQQTPGQGLQFLFEYFSETQRNKGNFPGRFSGRQFSNSRSEMNVSTLELGDSALYLCASSLGDFPNTEAFFGQGTRLTVV.

The rearrangement joins TRBV7-9 to TRBJ1-5, with D perhaps matching TRBD1 (6 bases). V dropped 5 bases and J dropped 6 bases, with 14 bases sitting between them. This CDR3 contains 14 residues. Germline V gene sequence: CDR1 SEHNR, CDR2 FQNEAQ (reference sequence). The CDR3 here is CASSPYGGGQPQHF. CDR3 bases: TGTGCCAGCAGCCCCTATGGGGGCGGTCAGCCCCAGCATTTT.

This clone was seen only once. V is TRBV6-1 and J is TRBJ2-7, with a tentative D call TRBD2 (6 bases). Trimming pared 3 bases from V and 2 bases from J, leaving 8 bases between. Germline V gene lookup returns CDR1 MNHNS and CDR2 SASEGT. This CDR3 comprises 13 residues. CDR3 DNA sequence: TGTGCCAGCAGTGAGGGCGGGACCTACGAGCAGTACTTC. Its protein product is CASSEGGTYEQYF.

This chain uses TRBV6-5 with TRBJ1-3; a weak D match, TRBD1 (6 bases). The CDR3 spans 14 residues. CDR1 MNHEY and CDR2 SVGAGI come from the germline V gene. Trimming removed 5 bases from V and 2 bases from J, with 10 bases in between. In DNA, the CDR3 is TGTGCCAGCAGTCCGGGACATCCTGGAAACACCATATATTTT. This gives the protein CASSPGHPGNTIYF.

This chain uses TRBV2 with TRBJ2-7, with a weak D call TRBD2 (6 bases). V was trimmed by 8 bases and J by 2 bases, leaving 13 bases between them. The CDR3 is made up of 13 amino acids. Germline V gene lookup returns CDR1 SNHLY and CDR2 FYNNEI. CDR3 bases: TGTGCCAGCTTGGGAGGAGGACCCTACGAGCAGTACTTC. It translates to CASLGGGPYEQYF.

J is TRBJ1-3 and V is TRBV5-4, with D perhaps matching TRBD1 (5 bases). The CDR3 contains 17 residues. Trimming stripped 4 bases from V and 0 bases from J, with 17 bases between. Germline CDR1 SGHNT, CDR2 YYREEE (reference sequence). CDR3 loop: CASSLGYSGSSGNTIYF. Written as DNA, the CDR3 is TGTGCCAGCAGCCTGGGGTATTCAGGGTCCTCTGGAAACACCATATATTTT.